The next 30 T cell receptor beta chains were all read from a single sample in a study of blood T cells in healthy people across ages. A second PCR, run for about 7 to 11 cycles, used a sample-barcoded 5' primer plus a J-beta primer mix. TCRdb processed the 5' RACE reads anew with MiXCR; each CDR3 protein has one entry. The sample shows about 290,000 distinct CDR3 sequences, roughly 26% of them seen only once. The sample was blood. The receptors derive from a woman in her 70s in good health.

This clonotype occurred a few times. The V and J genes are TRBV7-9 and TRBJ2-7; TRBD1 aligns across 9 bases. With V trimmed by 5 bases and J by 3 bases, 5 bases remained unmatched. The CDR3 contains 14 residues. In germline, CDR1 is SEHNR, CDR2 FQNEAQ (reference sequence). The CDR3 sequence is CASSITGGDYEQYF. CDR3 in DNA: TGTGCCAGCAGCATAACAGGGGGCGACTACGAGCAGTACTTC. Full variable domain (missing parts from reference TRBV7-9 and TRBJ2-7): DTGVSQNPRHKITKRGQNVTFRCDPISEHNRLYWYRQTLGQGPEFLTYFQNEAQLEKSRLLSDRFSAERPKGSFSTLEIQRTEQGDSAMYLCASSITGGDYEQYFGPGTRLTVT.

This clonotype has at least ten counts. The CDR3 protein is CASSLTRGRGTTQYF. Written as DNA, the CDR3 is TGTGCCAGCAGCTTAACCCGCGGGAGGGGTACGACGCAGTACTTC. The chain has TRBV7-2 and TRBJ2-7; 9 bases fit TRBD2. With 2 bases clipped from V and 9 bases from J, the junction kept 11 bases outside the gene matches. CDR1 is SGHTA, CDR2 FQGNSA, per germline. The CDR3 is made up of 15 amino acids. The full variable domain, with the rest looked up from reference TRBV7-2 and TRBJ2-7, is GAGVSQSPSNKVTEKGKDVELRCDPISGHTALYWYRQSLGQGLEFLIYFQGNSAPDKSGLPSDRFSAERTGGSVSTLTIQRTQQEDSAVYLCASSLTRGRGTTQYFGPGTRLTVT.

Concerning this clonotype itself: A junction end diverges from the germline sequence, so it may reflect a read error. V usage is TRBV3-1 and J usage is TRBJ2-5, with 9 bases identical to TRBD1. Germline lookup yields CDR1 LGHDT and CDR2 YNNKEL (reference sequence). The CDR3 is made up of 13 amino acids. As DNA, the CDR3 is TGTGCCAGCAGCCAAGGGGGACAGGGCACGAAGTTCTTC. The encoded protein is CASSQGGQGTKFF.

This chain uses TRBV2 with TRBJ2-3; no reliable D call. CDR1 and CDR2 from the germline V gene are SNHLY and FYNNEI. With 7 bases removed from V and 2 bases from J, the gap between germline ends came to 10 bases. The CDR3 sequence is 13 residues long. CDR3 sequence: CASINADTDTQYF. In DNA form, the CDR3 reads TGTGCCAGCATCAACGCGGACACAGATACGCAGTATTTT.

This clonotype was recorded a few times. V is TRBV29-1 and J is TRBJ2-5; D uncertain. The ends were cut back, 4 bases at V and 4 bases at J, with 10 bases in the middle. There are 12 residues in the CDR3. Per the germline V gene, CDR1 is SQVTM and CDR2 is ANQGSEA. The CDR3 nucleotides are TGCAGCGTTGTAAAGGGCGTAGAGACCCAGTACTTC. It encodes CSVVKGVETQYF.

This clonotype was observed once. This chain connects TRBV5-1 to TRBJ2-1; D call uncertain. The DNA end is a closer match to TRBJ2-5, so the J assignment may be wrong. The CDR3 consists of 12 residues. Germline V gene sequence: CDR1 SGHRS, CDR2 YFSETQ. The CDR3 reads CASSYRRQTQYF. CDR3 DNA: TGCGCCAGCAGCTATAGAAGGCAGACCCAGTACTTC.

The gene calls are TRBV6-2 or TRBV6-3 and TRBJ2-1, with D perhaps TRBD1 or TRBD2 (6 bases each). This CDR3 has 13 residues. The V gene's germline CDR1 is MNHEY and CDR2 SVGEGT. The V end was cut by 6 bases, the J end by 6 bases, with 12 bases between. DNA for the CDR3: TGTGCCAGCAGGAGGGGGGCCGGCAATGAGCAGTTCTTC. This sequence encodes CASRRGAGNEQFF.

The chain joins TRBV11-2 to TRBJ1-4; D may be TRBD1 (5 bases). This CDR3 comprises 15 residues. Germline V gene lookup returns CDR1 SGHAT and CDR2 FQNNGV. Trimming took 6 bases from V and 4 from J, leaving 15 bases between them. The CDR3 DNA is TGTGCCAGCAGTCTAACCGGGACCTATAATGAAAAACTGTTTTTT. Protein sequence: CASSLTGTYNEKLFF.

The rearrangement joins TRBV5-1 to TRBJ2-1; TRBD1 matches 7 bases. Trimming removed 4 bases from V and 5 bases from J; junction bases left unmatched: 9. The CDR3 is 15 amino acids. Germline values: CDR1 SGHRS, CDR2 YFSETQ. The CDR3 protein is CASSTRQGMNNEQFF. The CDR3 bases are TGCGCCAGCAGCACCCGACAGGGTATGAACAATGAGCAGTTCTTC.

The chain couples TRBV20-1 to TRBJ2-5; D gene unclear. V lost 2 bases, J lost 0 bases, and 1 base lay in between. CDR1 is DFQATT and CDR2 is SNEGSKA in the germline V gene (reference sequence). The CDR3 covers 11 residues. The CDR3 DNA sequence: TGCAGTGCTAGAAACCAAGAGACCCAGTACTTC. Protein: CSARNQETQYF.

This clonotype appeared a few times. The genes are TRBV4-1 and TRBJ1-1; 9 bases align to TRBD1. There are 15 residues in the CDR3. Germline-derived CDR1 and CDR2 are MGHRA and YSYEKL. Losses at the gene ends were 6 bases for V and 3 bases for J; bases not matched to a gene: 8. The DNA for the CDR3 is TGCGCCAGCAGAGGCGTAGGACAGGGGTACACTGAAGCTTTCTTT. This encodes CASRGVGQGYTEAFF.

The rearrangement joins TRBV4-2 to TRBJ2-5, with 9 bases lining up with TRBD2. CDR3 length equals 15 residues. Germline V gene sequence: CDR1 LGHNA, CDR2 YNFKEQ. The junction had 8 bases not matched to a gene; V was cut back by 4 bases and J by 5 bases. Here the CDR3 reads CASSLEREVRETQYF. The CDR3 bases are TGTGCCAGCAGCCTTGAGCGGGAGGTCCGGGAGACCCAGTACTTC.

This clonotype was recorded a few times. V gene TRBV12-3 or TRBV12-4 combines with J gene TRBJ1-2; TRBD1 matches 9 bases. Trimming removed 4 bases from V and 3 bases from J; junction bases left unmatched: 12. CDR3 size: 17 residues. The CDR3 DNA follows: TGTGCCAGCAGTTCCTATCAATGGGACAGGGTTGACTATGGCTACACCTTC. Its translation is CASSSYQWDRVDYGYTF.

The gene calls are TRBV28 and TRBJ2-5; 13 positions agree with TRBD2. J lost 5 bases, V lost 5 bases, and 11 bases had no gene match. CDR1 is MDHEN and CDR2 is SYDVKM in the germline V gene. This CDR3 is built from 17 residues. CDR3: CASSPPGLAGKVETQYF. CDR3 DNA: TGTGCCAGCAGTCCCCCGGGACTAGCGGGAAAGGTGGAGACCCAGTACTTC.

Ten or more counts support this clonotype. The rearrangement joins TRBV4-2 to TRBJ1-6; 8 bases fit TRBD1. J lost 9 bases, V lost 1 base, and 5 bases had no gene match. The CDR3 extends over 15 amino acids. Germline V lookup: CDR1 LGHNA, CDR2 YNFKEQ. CDR3 amino acids: CASSQVGTGGSPLHF. The CDR3 region has the DNA TGTGCCAGCAGCCAAGTCGGGACAGGTGGTTCACCCCTCCACTTT.

The sample holds a few counts of this clonotype. This rearrangement joins TRBV5-1 to TRBJ1-5; tentatively, D is TRBD1 (5 bases). V lost 4 bases and J lost 3, with 14 bases in between. CDR1 is SGHRS and CDR2 is YFSETQ in the germline V gene. This CDR3 region has 15 residues. The CDR3 nucleotides read TGCGCCAGCAGCCGGGGGACCGCTAACAATCAGCCCCAGCATTTT. Encoded protein: CASSRGTANNQPQHF. Using reference TRBV5-1 and TRBJ1-5 for the parts outside the CDR3, the full variable domain is KAGVTQTPRYLIKTRGQQVTLSCSPISGHRSVSWYQQTPGQGLQFLFEYFSETQRNKGNFPGRFSGRQFSNSRSEMNVSTLELGDSALYLCASSRGTANNQPQHFGDGTRLSIL.

Only a few counts were recorded for this clonotype. The chain recombines TRBV7-2 with TRBJ2-7; the D gene could be TRBD1 or TRBD2 (5 bases each). The germline V gene has CDR1 SGHTA and CDR2 FQGNSA. Trimming left V 0 bases short and J 7 bases short, with 19 bases between. The length of the CDR3 is 16 residues. This CDR3 reads CASSLAPGRRPREQYF. Written as DNA, the CDR3 is TGTGCCAGCAGCTTAGCGCCGGGACGCCGGCCGCGGGAGCAGTACTTC.

This clonotype appeared a few times. The gene calls are TRBV29-1 and TRBJ1-2; TRBD1 aligns across 7 bases. CDR1 and CDR2 from the germline V gene are SQVTM and ANQGSEA. The V gene end was trimmed by 6 bases and the J gene end by 7 bases; junction bases not matched to a gene: 8. The CDR3 runs to 12 residues. In nucleotides, the CDR3 is TGCAGCGTCTTAACCAACAGGGGTGGCTACACCTTC. Encoded protein: CSVLTNRGGYTF.

The gene calls are TRBV3-1 and TRBJ2-5; 11 nucleotides align to TRBD2. The J call may be wrong; the DNA end is better matched by TRBJ2-1. The CDR3 extends over 17 amino acids. Germline CDR1 reads LGHDT; CDR2 reads YNNKEL (reference sequence). CDR3 loop: CASSHRLAGGFYNEQFF. CDR3 bases: TGTGCCAGCAGCCATCGGTTAGCGGGAGGGTTTTACAATGAGCAGTTCTTC.

This clonotype was detected a few times. The chain has TRBV4-1 and TRBJ1-5; the match to TRBD1 covers 8 bases. This CDR3 is 15 amino acids long. Germline-derived CDR1 and CDR2 are MGHRA and YSYEKL. The ends lost 6 bases at V and 5 bases at J; junction bases unmatched: 9. The CDR3 loop is CASSFVTGAHQPQHF. CDR3 nucleotide sequence: TGCGCCAGCAGTTTCGTGACAGGGGCTCATCAGCCCCAGCATTTT.

The chain couples TRBV28 to TRBJ2-5; 7 bases align to TRBD2. Judging by the DNA end, TRBJ2-7 fits better; the J call may be wrong. The germline CDR1 and CDR2 sequences are MDHEN and SYDVKM. The CDR3 has 14 amino acids. CDR3 nucleotide sequence: TGTGCCAGCAGTCCGGGAGGCCCCTCCTACGAGCAGTACTTC. This translates into CASSPGGPSYEQYF.

This clonotype was seen just once. The chain employs TRBV27 and TRBJ2-5, with D tentatively TRBD1 or TRBD2 (5 bases each). The J call may be wrong; the DNA end is better matched by TRBJ2-7. CDR1 and CDR2 (germline): MNHEY, SMNVEV (reference sequence). The CDR3 sequence is 13 residues long. CDR3 amino acids: CASSWGPTREQYF. The CDR3 coding sequence is TGTGCCAGCAGTTGGGGACCGACACGCGAGCAGTACTTC.

The chain couples TRBV20-1 to TRBJ1-1; 10 bases align to TRBD1. The CDR3 spans 18 residues. Germline CDR1 reads DFQATT; CDR2 reads SNEGSKA (reference sequence). The V segment lost 0 bases and the J segment 0 bases; nucleotides outside the gene matches: 10. The CDR3 DNA is TGCAGTGCTAGAGATTTTTTGGGACAGGGGTTGGTGAACACTGAAGCTTTCTTT. Translation: CSARDFLGQGLVNTEAFF.

The chain combines TRBV7-9 with TRBJ2-1, with 12 bases fitting TRBD2. This CDR3 comprises 17 residues. Losses at the gene ends were 4 bases for V and 5 bases for J; bases not matched to a gene: 9. CDR1 and CDR2 from the germline V gene are SEHNR and FQNEAQ (reference sequence). The CDR3 bases are TGTGCCAGCAGCTCCCCAAAGACTAGCGGGGGAGACAATGAGCAGTTCTTC. Encoded protein: CASSSPKTSGGDNEQFF.

The chain employs TRBV5-5 and TRBJ1-4; TRBD1 matches 7 bases. This CDR3 contains 16 residues. Trimming took 4 bases from V and 1 from J; bases not matched to a gene: 7. The V gene's germline CDR1 is SGHKS and CDR2 YYEKEE (reference sequence). CDR3 sequence reads: CASSDAGQETNEKLFF. The DNA for the CDR3 is TGTGCCAGCAGCGACGCCGGACAGGAAACTAATGAAAAACTGTTTTTT. Filled out from reference TRBV5-5 and TRBJ1-4, the complete variable domain reads DAGVTQSPTHLIKTRGQQVTLRCSPISGHKSVSWYQQVLGQGPQFIFQYYEKEERGRGNFPDRFSARQFPNYSSELNVNALLLGDSALYLCASSDAGQETNEKLFFGSGTQLSVL.

This clonotype has a count of ten or more. The rearrangement links TRBV10-3 to TRBJ2-1, with 8 nucleotides matching TRBD2. The length of the CDR3 is 15 residues. J was trimmed by 8 bases and V by 0 bases; bases with no gene match: 6. The germline CDR1 and CDR2 sequences are ENHRY and SYGVKD. The CDR3: CAISESGGRTYEQFF. The DNA of the CDR3 is TGTGCCATCAGTGAGTCGGGCGGGAGGACCTATGAGCAGTTCTTC.

This chain connects TRBV2 to TRBJ2-4, with D tentatively TRBD2 (7 bases). CDR3 size: 15 residues. Trimming shortened V by 6 bases and J by 3 bases, and 15 bases separated the two germline ends. CDR1 is SNHLY, CDR2 FYNNEI, per germline. The DNA of the CDR3 is TGTGCCAGCAGCCTGAACAGGGAGGGCAAAAACATTCAGTACTTC. Translating gives CASSLNREGKNIQYF.

This chain joins TRBV3-1 and TRBJ2-1; 9 positions agree with TRBD2. With 0 bases clipped from V and 12 bases from J, the junction kept 12 bases outside the gene matches. The CDR3 runs to 16 residues. Germline lookup yields CDR1 LGHDT and CDR2 YNNKEL (reference sequence). CDR3 DNA sequence: TGTGCCAGCAGCCAAGAAGGGCCAGCGGGGGGCCAGTGGCAGTTCTTC. It encodes CASSQEGPAGGQWQFF.

This clonotype was seen a handful of times. V is TRBV29-1 and J is TRBJ1-5; a weak D match, TRBD1 (5 bases). Trimming removed 5 bases at V and 4 bases at J, with 15 bases between. The CDR3 runs 14 residues. In germline, CDR1 is SQVTM, CDR2 ANQGSEA. The CDR3 bases are TGCAGCGTTAAGTTGGCAGGGATTAATCAGCCCCAGCATTTT. Protein: CSVKLAGINQPQHF.

This clonotype turned up a few times. The chain employs TRBV27 and TRBJ2-7; the D is unclear. CDR3 length: 11 amino acids. V gave up 6 bases and J gave up 1 base, with 4 bases separating them. Germline assignment: CDR1 MNHEY and CDR2 SMNVEV (reference sequence). CDR3 DNA: TGTGCCAGCAGGAAATCCTACGAGCAGTACTTC. Translating it yields CASRKSYEQYF.